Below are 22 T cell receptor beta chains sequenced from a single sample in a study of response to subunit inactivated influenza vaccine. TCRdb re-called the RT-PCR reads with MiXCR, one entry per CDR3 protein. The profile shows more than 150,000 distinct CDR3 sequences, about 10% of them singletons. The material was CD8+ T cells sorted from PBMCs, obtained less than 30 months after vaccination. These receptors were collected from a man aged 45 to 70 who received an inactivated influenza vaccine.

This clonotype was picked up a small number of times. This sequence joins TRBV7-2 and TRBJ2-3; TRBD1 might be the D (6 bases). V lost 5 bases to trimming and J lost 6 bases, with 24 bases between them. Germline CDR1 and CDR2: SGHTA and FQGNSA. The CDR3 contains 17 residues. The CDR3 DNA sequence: TGTGCCAGCAGCCCGACCTCGTGGGACACCGAGCTGGATACGCAGTATTTT. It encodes CASSPTSWDTELDTQYF.

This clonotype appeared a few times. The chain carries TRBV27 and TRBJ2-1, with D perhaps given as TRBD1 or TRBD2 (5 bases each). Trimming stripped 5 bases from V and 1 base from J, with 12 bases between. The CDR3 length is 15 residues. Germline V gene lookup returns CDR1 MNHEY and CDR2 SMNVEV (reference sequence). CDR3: CASSPGTGSYNEQFF. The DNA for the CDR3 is TGTGCCAGCAGTCCTGGGACGGGTTCCTACAATGAGCAGTTCTTC.

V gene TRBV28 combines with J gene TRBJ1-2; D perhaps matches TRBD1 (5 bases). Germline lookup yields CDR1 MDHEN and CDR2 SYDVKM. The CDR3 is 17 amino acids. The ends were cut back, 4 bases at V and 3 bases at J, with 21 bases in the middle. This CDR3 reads CASSSQFGIAGYYGYTF. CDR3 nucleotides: TGTGCCAGCAGTTCTCAATTTGGAATAGCAGGGTACTATGGCTACACCTTC.

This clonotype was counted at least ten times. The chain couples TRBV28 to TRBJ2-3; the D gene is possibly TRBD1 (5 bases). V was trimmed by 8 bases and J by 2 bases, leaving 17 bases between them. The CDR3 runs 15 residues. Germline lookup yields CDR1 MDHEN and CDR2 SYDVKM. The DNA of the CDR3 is TGTGCCAGCCTCGATAGACAGACGAACACAGATACGCAGTATTTT. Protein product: CASLDRQTNTDTQYF.

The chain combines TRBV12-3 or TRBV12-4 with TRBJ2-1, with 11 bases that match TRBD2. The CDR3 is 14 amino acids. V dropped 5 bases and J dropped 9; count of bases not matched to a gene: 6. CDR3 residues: CASSANSGGVEQFF. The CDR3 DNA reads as TGTGCCAGCAGTGCAAATAGCGGGGGGGTTGAGCAGTTCTTC.

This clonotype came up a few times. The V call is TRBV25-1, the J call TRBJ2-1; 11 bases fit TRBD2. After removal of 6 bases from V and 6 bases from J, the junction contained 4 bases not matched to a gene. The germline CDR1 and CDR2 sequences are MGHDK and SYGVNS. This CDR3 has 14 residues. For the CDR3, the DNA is TGTGCCAGCAGCCCTAGCGGGGGGTTCAATGAGCAGTTCTTC. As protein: CASSPSGGFNEQFF.

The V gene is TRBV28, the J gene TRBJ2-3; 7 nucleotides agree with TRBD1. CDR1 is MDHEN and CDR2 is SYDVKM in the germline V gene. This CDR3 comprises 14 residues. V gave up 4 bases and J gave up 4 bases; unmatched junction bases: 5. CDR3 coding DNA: TGTGCCAGCAGTTCCCTGACAGGGTCAGATACGCAGTATTTT. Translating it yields CASSSLTGSDTQYF. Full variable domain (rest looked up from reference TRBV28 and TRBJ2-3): DVKVTQSSRYLVKRTGEKVFLECVQDMDHENMFWYRQDPGLGLRLIYFSYDVKMKEKGDIPEGYSVSREKKERFSLILESASTNQTSMYLCASSSLTGSDTQYFGPGTRLTVL.

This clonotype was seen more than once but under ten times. As DNA, the CDR3 is TGCGCCAGCAGCCCGAAGGACAGGGGGGTCGAGCAGTACTTC. Its protein product is CASSPKDRGVEQYF. The V gene is TRBV5-1, the J gene TRBJ2-7; 10 bases agree with TRBD1. The germline V gene encodes CDR1 SGHRS and CDR2 YFSETQ. The CDR3 extends over 14 amino acids. V shed 4 bases, J shed 6 bases, and the junction held 7 bases outside the gene matches. The whole variable domain, remainder taken from reference TRBV5-1 and TRBJ2-7, is KAGVTQTPRYLIKTRGQQVTLSCSPISGHRSVSWYQQTPGQGLQFLFEYFSETQRNKGNFPGRFSGRQFSNSRSEMNVSTLELGDSALYLCASSPKDRGVEQYFGPGTRLTVT.

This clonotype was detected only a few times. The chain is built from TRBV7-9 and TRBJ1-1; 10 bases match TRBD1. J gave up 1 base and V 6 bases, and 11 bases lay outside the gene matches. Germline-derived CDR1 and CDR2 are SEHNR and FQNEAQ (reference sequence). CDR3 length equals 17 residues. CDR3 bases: TGTGCCAGCAGTATACCGGGACAGGGGTTCGGGAACACTGAAGCTTTCTTT. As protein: CASSIPGQGFGNTEAFF.

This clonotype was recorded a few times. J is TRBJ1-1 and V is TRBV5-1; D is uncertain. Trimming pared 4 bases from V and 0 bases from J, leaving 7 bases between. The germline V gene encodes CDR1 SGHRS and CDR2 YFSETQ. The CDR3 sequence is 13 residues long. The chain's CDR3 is CASSVALNTEAFF. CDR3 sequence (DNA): TGCGCCAGCAGCGTTGCCTTGAACACTGAAGCTTTCTTT.

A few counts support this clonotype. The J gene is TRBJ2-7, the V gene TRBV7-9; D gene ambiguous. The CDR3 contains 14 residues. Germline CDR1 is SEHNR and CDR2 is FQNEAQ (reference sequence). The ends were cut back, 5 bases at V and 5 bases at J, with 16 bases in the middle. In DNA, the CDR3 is TGTGCCAGCAGCAAAAATCCCGGAGCCAACGAGCAGTACTTC. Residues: CASSKNPGANEQYF.

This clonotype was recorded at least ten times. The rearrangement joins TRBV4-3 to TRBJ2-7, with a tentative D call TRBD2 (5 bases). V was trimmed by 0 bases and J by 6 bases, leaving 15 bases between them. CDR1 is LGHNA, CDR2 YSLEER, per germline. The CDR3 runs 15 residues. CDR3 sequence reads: CASSQDGSANGEQYF. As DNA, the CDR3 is TGCGCCAGCAGCCAAGATGGTAGCGCTAACGGCGAGCAGTACTTC.

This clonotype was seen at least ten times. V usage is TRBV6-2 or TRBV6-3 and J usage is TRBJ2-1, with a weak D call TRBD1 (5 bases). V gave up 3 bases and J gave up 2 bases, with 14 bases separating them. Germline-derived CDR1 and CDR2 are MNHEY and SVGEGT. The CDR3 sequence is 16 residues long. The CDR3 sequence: CASSYSSGRPYNEQFF. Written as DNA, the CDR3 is TGTGCCAGCAGTTATTCCTCAGGGCGACCCTACAATGAGCAGTTCTTC.

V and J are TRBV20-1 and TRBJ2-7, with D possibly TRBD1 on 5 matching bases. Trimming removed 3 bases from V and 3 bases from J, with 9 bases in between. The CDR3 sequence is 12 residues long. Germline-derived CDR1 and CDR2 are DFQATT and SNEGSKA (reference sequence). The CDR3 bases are TGCAGTGCTAGGTATAGGGGCTACGAGCAGTACTTC. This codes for CSARYRGYEQYF.

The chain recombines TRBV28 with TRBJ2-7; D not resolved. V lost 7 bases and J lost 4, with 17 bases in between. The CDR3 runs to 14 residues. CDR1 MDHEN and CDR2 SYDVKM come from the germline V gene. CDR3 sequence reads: CASNPALISYEQYF. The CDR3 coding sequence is TGTGCCAGCAATCCAGCCTTAATAAGTTACGAGCAGTACTTC.

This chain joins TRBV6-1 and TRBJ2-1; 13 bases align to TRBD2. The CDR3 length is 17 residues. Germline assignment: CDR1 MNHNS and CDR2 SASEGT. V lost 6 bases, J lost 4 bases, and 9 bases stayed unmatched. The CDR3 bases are TGTGCCAGCAGCGAACTAGCGGGAGGGGATTGGTACAATGAGCAGTTCTTC. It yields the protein CASSELAGGDWYNEQFF.

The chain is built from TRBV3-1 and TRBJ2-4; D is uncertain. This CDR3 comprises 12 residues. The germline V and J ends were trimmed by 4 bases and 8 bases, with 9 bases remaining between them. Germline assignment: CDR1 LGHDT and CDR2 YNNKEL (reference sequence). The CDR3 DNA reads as TGTGCCAGCAGCCCAGGCCTGGACATTCAGTACTTC. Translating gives CASSPGLDIQYF.

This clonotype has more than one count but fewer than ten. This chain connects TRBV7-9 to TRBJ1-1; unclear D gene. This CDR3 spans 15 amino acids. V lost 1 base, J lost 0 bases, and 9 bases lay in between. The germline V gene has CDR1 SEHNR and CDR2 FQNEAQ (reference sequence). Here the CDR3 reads CASSLGGVMNTEAFF. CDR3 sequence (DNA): TGTGCCAGCAGCTTAGGGGGAGTAATGAACACTGAAGCTTTCTTT.

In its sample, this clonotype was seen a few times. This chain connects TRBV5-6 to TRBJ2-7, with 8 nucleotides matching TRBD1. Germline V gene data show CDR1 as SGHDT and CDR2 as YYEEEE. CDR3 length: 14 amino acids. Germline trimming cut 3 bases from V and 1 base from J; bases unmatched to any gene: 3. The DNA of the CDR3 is TGTGCCAGCAGCTCGACAGGGGTTTCCTACGAGCAGTACTTC. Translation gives CASSSTGVSYEQYF.

CDR3: CASSEVRTGTASDTEAFF. CDR3 nucleotides: TGTGCCAGCAGTGAAGTTAGGACAGGGACGGCCTCGGACACTGAAGCTTTCTTT. The chain employs TRBV25-1 and TRBJ1-1; 8 nucleotides agree with TRBD1. V was clipped by 2 bases and J by 3 bases; unmatched bases: 14. The CDR3 runs to 18 residues. CDR1 and CDR2 from the germline V gene are MGHDK and SYGVNS. The entire variable domain, with the rest obtained from reference TRBV25-1 and TRBJ1-1, is as follows: EADIYQTPRYLVIGTGKKITLECSQTMGHDKMYWYQQDPGMELHLIHYSYGVNSTEKGDLSSESTVSRIRTEHFPLTLESARPSHTSQYLCASSEVRTGTASDTEAFFGQGTRLTVV.

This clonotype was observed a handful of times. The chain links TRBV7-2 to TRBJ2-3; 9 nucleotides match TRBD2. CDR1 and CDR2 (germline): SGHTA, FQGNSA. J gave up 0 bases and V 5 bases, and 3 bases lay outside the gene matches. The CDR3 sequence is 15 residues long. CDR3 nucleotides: TGTGCCAGCAGCCGACTAGCGGAAAGCACAGATACGCAGTATTTT. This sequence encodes CASSRLAESTDTQYF. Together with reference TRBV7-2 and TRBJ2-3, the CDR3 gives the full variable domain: GAGVSQSPSNKVTEKGKDVELRCDPISGHTALYWYRQSLGQGLEFLIYFQGNSAPDKSGLPSDRFSAERTGGSVSTLTIQRTQQEDSAVYLCASSRLAESTDTQYFGPGTRLTVL.

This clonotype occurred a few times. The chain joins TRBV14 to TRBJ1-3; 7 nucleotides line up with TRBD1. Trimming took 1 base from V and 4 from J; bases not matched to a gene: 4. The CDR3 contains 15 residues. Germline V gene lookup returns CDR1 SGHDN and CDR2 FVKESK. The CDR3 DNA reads TGTGCCAGCAGCCAAGTACCGACAGGGGGAAACACCATATATTTT. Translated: CASSQVPTGGNTIYF.